Presented here are 18 T cell receptor beta chains from one specimen sequenced in a study of CXCR3-negative and CXCR3-positive naive CD8 T cells. UMI-labeled 5' RACE TRB cDNA libraries were prepared from the cells. Reanalyzing the 5' RACE reads, TCRdb keeps one entry per CDR3 protein, without DNA. The ten top clones account for about 15%, within a sample of 38,000 or so distinct CDR3 sequences. The source material was memory CD8+ T cells from blood. The source of these receptors is a human donor in good health. Some clones in this sample may be carry-over from other donors' samples.

This chain uses TRBV6-6 with TRBJ2-5; no DNA is available, so the TRBD2 call from TCRdb remains unchecked. The CDR3 loop spans 13 amino acids. CDR1 and CDR2 (germline): MNHNY, SVGAGI (reference sequence). Here the CDR3 reads CASIKAGSETQYF.

V is TRBV11-2 and J is TRBJ2-5; TCRdb proposes TRBD2, but this gene call is untestable without DNA. This CDR3 is 14 amino acids long. The V gene's germline CDR1 is SGHAT and CDR2 FQNNGV. CDR3 in amino acids: CASSPAGVAETQYF.

The genes are TRBV3-1 and TRBJ2-5. This CDR3 has 12 amino acids. Germline assignment: CDR1 LGHDT and CDR2 YNNKEL (reference sequence). The CDR3 sequence is CASSQDVRDQYF.

The chain is built from TRBV9 and TRBJ2-3. Germline CDR1 reads SGDLS; CDR2 reads YYNGEE. The CDR3 contains 13 residues. CDR3 region: CASSVTSLDPQYF.

The gene calls are TRBV3-1 and TRBJ2-1; TCRdb's D call of TRBD2 is untestable without DNA. Germline V gene sequence: CDR1 LGHDT, CDR2 YNNKEL (reference sequence). The CDR3 is 15 amino acids. CDR3 protein: CASTLTSGEYNEQFF.

Measured by frequency, this clonotype is medium-sized. The V and J genes are TRBV10-3 and TRBJ1-6; TCRdb outputs TRBD1, but without DNA this stays unchecked. Germline V gene lookup returns CDR1 ENHRY and CDR2 SYGVKD. This CDR3 comprises 13 residues. The CDR3 loop is CAISSGQMSPLHF.

V usage is TRBV6-2 or TRBV6-3 and J usage is TRBJ2-1. Germline V lookup: CDR1 MNHEY, CDR2 SVGEGT. This CDR3 has 17 residues. The CDR3 region is CASSSELPPSIYNEQFF.

The J gene is TRBJ2-2, the V gene TRBV7-9. This CDR3 contains 14 residues. Germline lookup yields CDR1 SEHNR and CDR2 FQNEAQ (reference sequence). The chain's CDR3 is CASRPETNTGELFF.

This clonotype ranks as large in terms of frequency. The genes are TRBV6-5 and TRBJ2-1. CDR3 size: 16 residues. In germline, CDR1 is MNHEY, CDR2 SVGAGI. The CDR3 protein is CASSYGETPSYNEQFF.

The genes are TRBV4-1 and TRBJ2-3; TCRdb gives TRBD1 as the D gene, but with no DNA this cannot be confirmed. The CDR3 covers 12 residues. Germline CDR1 is MGHRA and CDR2 is YSYEKL. CDR3: CASSQGTGTQYF.

The chain is built from TRBV3-1 and TRBJ2-6. The CDR3 sequence is 15 residues long. CDR1 and CDR2 (germline): LGHDT, YNNKEL (reference sequence). The CDR3 here is CASSQDFSGANVLTF.

CDR3: CASSSRDRGHNEQFF. The chain joins TRBV7-3 to TRBJ2-1; TCRdb indicates TRBD1, and absent DNA this call remains unverified. The CDR3 has 15 residues. The germline gives CDR1 SGHTA, CDR2 FQGTGA.

The chain carries TRBV5-6 and TRBJ1-2; TCRdb's D call, TRBD1, is unchecked because there is no DNA. CDR1 and CDR2 from the germline V gene are SGHDT and YYEEEE. The CDR3 has 15 residues. The CDR3 region is CASSGDRPSIDGYTF.

V gene TRBV6-2 or TRBV6-3 combines with J gene TRBJ2-7; TCRdb reports TRBD1, a call that lacks DNA to check it against. Germline V gene data show CDR1 as MNHEY and CDR2 as SVGEGT. The CDR3 totals 15 residues. The chain's CDR3 is CASSYETPGKGEQYF.

J is TRBJ2-6 and V is TRBV10-3. Germline V gene sequence: CDR1 ENHRY, CDR2 SYGVKD. The CDR3 sequence is 14 residues long. CDR3 loop: CAIQDEVGANVLTF.

The chain couples TRBV29-1 to TRBJ2-4. Germline lookup yields CDR1 SQVTM and CDR2 ANQGSEA. The CDR3 runs to 15 residues. The CDR3 is CSVLEAGNEKNIQYF.

The chain uses TRBV7-6 and TRBJ2-2; TCRdb proposes TRBD1, but this gene call is untestable without DNA. CDR1 and CDR2 (germline): SGHVS, FNYEAQ. This CDR3 has 18 residues. CDR3 residues: CASSSSRTGTLNTGELFF.

The chain couples TRBV13 to TRBJ2-3; the TRBD1 assignment by TCRdb is unverifiable without DNA. This CDR3 has 14 residues. Per germline, CDR1 PRHDT and CDR2 FYEKMQ (reference sequence). The CDR3 spells CASSTGQGTDTQYF.